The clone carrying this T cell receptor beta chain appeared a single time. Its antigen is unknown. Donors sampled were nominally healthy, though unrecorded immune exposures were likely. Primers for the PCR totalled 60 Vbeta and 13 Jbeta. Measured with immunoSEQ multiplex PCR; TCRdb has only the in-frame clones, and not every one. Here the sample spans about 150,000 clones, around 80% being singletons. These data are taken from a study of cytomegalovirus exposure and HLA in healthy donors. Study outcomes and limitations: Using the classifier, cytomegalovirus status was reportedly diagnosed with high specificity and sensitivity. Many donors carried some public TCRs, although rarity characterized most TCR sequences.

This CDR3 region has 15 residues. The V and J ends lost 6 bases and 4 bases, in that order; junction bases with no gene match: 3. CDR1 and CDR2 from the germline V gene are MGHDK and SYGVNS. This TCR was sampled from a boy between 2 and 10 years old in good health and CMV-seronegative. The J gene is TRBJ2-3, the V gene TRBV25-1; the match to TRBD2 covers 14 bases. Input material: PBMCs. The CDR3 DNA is TGTGCCAGCAGGACTAGCGGGGGGGCCGCAGATACGCAGTATTTT. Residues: CASRTSGGAADTQYF.